This TCR beta chain was found in a study of T-cell reconstitution after alpha-beta-depleted transplantation in children. Study observations and caveats: Reports say that about two months after transplant, the alpha-beta T cells came out of several hundred graft clones that had expanded.

This clonotype was seen a few times. Its antigen is undetermined. Using unique molecular identifiers, the investigators prepared the TCRbeta library. TCRdb used MiXCR to reprocess the PCR reads, holding one entry per CDR3 protein. The sample yields about a million distinct CDR3 sequences, roughly 31% seen once. Trimming cost V 4 bases and J 9 bases, with 24 bases left between them. Per the germline V gene, CDR1 is MNHEY and CDR2 is SVGAGI. The CDR3 is 16 residues long. The chain has TRBV6-5 and TRBJ1-1, with TRBD1 as a possible D gene (6 bases). The sequenced sample was PBMCs, mostly from graft donor cells, obtained 360 days after TCRalphabeta/CD19-depleted stem cell transplant. This TCR was recovered from a boy under three years old who had a stem cell transplant for SCID, so the T cells may come from the graft donor. This chain's CDR3 is CASSWGRGEDSLQAFF. The CDR3 region has the DNA TGTGCCAGCAGTTGGGGTCGCGGTGAGGACAGCCTTCAAGCTTTCTTT.